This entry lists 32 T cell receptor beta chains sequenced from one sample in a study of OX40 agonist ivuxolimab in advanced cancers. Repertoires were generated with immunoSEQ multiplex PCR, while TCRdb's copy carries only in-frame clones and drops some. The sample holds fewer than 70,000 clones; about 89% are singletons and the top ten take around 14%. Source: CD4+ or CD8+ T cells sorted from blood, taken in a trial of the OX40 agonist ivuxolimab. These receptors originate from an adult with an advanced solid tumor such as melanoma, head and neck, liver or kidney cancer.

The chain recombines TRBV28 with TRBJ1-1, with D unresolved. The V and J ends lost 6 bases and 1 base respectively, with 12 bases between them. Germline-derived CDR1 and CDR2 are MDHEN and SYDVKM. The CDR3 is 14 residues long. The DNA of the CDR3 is TGTGCCAGCAGCCCCGGGCAGGAGAACACTGAAGCTTTCTTT. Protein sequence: CASSPGQENTEAFF.

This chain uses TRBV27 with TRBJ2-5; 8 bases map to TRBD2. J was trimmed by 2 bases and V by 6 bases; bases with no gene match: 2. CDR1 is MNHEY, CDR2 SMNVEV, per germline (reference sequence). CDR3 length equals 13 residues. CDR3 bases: TGTGCCAGCAGCACTAGCGGACAAGAGACCCAGTACTTC. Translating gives CASSTSGQETQYF.

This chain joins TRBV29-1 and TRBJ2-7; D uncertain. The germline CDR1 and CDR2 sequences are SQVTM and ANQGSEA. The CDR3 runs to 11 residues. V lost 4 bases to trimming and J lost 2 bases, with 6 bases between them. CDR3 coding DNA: TGCAGCGTTGCACAGACCTACGAGCAGTACTTC. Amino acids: CSVAQTYEQYF.

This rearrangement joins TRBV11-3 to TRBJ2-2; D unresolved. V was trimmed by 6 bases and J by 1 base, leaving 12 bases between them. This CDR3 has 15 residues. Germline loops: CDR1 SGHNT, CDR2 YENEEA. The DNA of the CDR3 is TGTGCCAGCAGTTTTACAGAAATGAACACCGGGGAGCTGTTTTTT. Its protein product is CASSFTEMNTGELFF.

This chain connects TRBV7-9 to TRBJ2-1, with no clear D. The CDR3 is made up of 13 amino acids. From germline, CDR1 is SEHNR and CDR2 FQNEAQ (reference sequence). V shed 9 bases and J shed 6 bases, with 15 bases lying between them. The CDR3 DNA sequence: TGTGCCAGTAGCCCTCCTAGTGGCAATGAGCAGTTCTTC. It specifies CASSPPSGNEQFF.

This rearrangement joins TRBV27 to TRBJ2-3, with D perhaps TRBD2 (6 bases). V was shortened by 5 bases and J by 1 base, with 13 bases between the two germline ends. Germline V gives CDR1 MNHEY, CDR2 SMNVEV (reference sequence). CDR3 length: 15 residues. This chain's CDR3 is CASSTLGGGTDTQYF. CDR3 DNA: TGTGCCAGCAGTACCCTTGGCGGGGGCACAGATACGCAGTATTTT.

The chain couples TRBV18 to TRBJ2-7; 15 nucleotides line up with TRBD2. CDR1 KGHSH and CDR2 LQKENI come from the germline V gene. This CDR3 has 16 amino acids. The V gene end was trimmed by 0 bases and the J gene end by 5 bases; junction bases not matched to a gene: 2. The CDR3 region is CASSPPGLAGGHEQYF. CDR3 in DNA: TGTGCCAGCTCACCACCGGGACTAGCGGGAGGCCACGAGCAGTACTTC.

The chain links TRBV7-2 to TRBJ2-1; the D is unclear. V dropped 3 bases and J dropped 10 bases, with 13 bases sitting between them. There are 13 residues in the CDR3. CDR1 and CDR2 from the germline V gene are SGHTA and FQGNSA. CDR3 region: CASSFGKRLEQFF. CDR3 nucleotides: TGTGCCAGCAGCTTTGGAAAAAGGTTAGAGCAGTTCTTC.

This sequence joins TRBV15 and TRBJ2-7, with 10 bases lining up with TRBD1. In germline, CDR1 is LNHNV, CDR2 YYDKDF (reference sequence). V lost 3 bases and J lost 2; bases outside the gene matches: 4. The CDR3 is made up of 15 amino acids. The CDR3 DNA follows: TGTGCCACCAGCAGGGACAGGGGGACTCCCTACGAGCAGTACTTC. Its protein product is CATSRDRGTPYEQYF.

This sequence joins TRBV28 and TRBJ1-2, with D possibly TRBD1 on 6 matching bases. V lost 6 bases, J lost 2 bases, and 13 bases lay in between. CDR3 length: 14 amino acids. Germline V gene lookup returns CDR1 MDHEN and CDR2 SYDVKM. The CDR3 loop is CASRPGGWNYGYTF. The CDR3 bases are TGTGCCAGCAGGCCTGGGGGCTGGAACTATGGCTACACCTTC.

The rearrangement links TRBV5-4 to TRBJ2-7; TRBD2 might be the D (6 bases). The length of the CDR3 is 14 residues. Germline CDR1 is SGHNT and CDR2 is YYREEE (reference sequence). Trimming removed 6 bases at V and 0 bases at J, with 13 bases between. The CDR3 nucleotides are TGTGCCAGCAAATCTAGCGAAAGCTCCTACGAGCAGTACTTC. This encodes CASKSSESSYEQYF.

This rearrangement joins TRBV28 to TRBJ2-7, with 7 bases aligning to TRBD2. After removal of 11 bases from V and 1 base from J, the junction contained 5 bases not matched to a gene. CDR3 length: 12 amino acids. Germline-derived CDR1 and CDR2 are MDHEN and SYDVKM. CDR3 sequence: CAAGRESYEQYF. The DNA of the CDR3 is TGTGCCGCGGGGCGGGAGTCCTACGAGCAGTACTTC.

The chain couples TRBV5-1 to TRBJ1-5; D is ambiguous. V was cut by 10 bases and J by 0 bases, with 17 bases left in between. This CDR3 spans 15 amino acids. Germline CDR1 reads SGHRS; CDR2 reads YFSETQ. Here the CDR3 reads CARAFCGYSNQPQHF. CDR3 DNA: TGCGCCCGCGCCTTTTGCGGTTATAGCAATCAGCCCCAGCATTTT.

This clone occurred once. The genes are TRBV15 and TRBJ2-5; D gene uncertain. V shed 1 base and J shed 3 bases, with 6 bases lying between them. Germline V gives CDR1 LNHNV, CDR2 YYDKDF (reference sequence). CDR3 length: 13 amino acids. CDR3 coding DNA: TGTGCCACCAGCAGAGGGAAGGAAGAGACCCAGTACTTC. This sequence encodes CATSRGKEETQYF.

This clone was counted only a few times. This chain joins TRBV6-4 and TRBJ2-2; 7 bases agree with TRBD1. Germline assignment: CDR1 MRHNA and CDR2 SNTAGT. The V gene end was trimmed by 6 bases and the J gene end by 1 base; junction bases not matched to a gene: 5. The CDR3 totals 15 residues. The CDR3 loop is CASSDRAWNTGELFF. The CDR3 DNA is TGTGCCAGCAGCGACAGGGCGTGGAACACCGGGGAGCTGTTTTTT.

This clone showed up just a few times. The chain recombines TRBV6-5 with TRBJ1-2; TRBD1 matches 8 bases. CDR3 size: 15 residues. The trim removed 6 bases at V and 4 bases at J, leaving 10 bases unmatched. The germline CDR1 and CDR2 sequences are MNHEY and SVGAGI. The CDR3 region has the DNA TGTGCCAGCAGGAGCACAGGGGGTTCCGGCTATGGCTACACCTTC. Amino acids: CASRSTGGSGYGYTF.

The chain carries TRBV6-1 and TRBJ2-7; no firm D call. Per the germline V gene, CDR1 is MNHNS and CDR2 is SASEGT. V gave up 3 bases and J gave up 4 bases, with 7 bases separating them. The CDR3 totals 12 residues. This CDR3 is CASSDQLYEQYF. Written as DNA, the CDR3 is TGTGCCAGCAGTGATCAGCTATACGAGCAGTACTTC.

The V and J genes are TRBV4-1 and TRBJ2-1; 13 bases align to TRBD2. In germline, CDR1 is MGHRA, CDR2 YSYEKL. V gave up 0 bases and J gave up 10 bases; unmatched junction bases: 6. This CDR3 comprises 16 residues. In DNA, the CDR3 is TGCGCCAGCAGCCAAGACCCGGGACTAGCGGGACGAGAGCAGTTCTTC. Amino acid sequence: CASSQDPGLAGREQFF.

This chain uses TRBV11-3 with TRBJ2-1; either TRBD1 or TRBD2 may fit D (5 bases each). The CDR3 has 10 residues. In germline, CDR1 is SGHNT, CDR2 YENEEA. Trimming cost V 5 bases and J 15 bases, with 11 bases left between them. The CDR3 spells CASSNRDLFF. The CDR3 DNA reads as TGTGCCAGCAGCAACCGGGACCTGTTCTTC.

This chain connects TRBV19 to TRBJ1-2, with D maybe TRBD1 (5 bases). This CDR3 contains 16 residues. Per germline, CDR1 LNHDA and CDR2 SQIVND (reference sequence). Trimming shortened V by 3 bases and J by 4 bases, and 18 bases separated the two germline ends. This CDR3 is CASSIGGTPSGYGYTF. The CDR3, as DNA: TGTGCCAGTAGTATCGGTGGGACCCCAAGCGGCTATGGCTACACCTTC.

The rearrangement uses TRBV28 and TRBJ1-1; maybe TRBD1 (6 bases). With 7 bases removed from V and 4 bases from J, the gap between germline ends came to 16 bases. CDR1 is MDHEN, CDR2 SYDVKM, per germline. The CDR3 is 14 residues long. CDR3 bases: TGTGCCAGCACTCTTGGGGGGGCTAGCACTGAAGCTTTCTTT. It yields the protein CASTLGGASTEAFF.

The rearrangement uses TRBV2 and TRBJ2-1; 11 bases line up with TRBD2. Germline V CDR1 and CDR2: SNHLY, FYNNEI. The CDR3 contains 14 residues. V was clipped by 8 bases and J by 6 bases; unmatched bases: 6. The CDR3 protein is CASYPGLAGNEQFF. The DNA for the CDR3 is TGTGCCAGCTATCCCGGACTAGCGGGCAATGAGCAGTTCTTC. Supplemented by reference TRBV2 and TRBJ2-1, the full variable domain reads EPEVTQTPSHQVTQMGQEVILRCVPISNHLYFYWYRQILGQKVEFLVSFYNNEISEKSEIFDDQFSVERPDGSNFTLKIRSTKLEDSAMYFCASYPGLAGNEQFFGPGTRLTVL.

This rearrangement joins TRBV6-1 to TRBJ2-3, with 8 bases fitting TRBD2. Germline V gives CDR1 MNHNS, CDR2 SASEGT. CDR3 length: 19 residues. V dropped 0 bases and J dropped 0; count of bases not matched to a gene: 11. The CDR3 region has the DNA TGTGCCAGCAGTGAAGCGGGTCAGCGAGCTAGCGGGAGCACAGATACGCAGTATTTT. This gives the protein CASSEAGQRASGSTDTQYF.

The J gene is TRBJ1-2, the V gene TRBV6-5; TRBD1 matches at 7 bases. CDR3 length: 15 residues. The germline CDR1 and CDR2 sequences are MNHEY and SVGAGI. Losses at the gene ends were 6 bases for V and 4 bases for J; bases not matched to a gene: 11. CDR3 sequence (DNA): TGTGCCAGCAGACCCGCCGGGACAGAAGTCTATGGCTACACCTTC. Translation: CASRPAGTEVYGYTF.

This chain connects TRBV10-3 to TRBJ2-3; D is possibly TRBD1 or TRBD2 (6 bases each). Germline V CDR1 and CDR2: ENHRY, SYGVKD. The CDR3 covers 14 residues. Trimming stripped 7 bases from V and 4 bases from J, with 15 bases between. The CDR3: CAIKSGAGADTQYF. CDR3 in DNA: TGTGCCATCAAGTCGGGGGCAGGCGCAGATACGCAGTATTTT.

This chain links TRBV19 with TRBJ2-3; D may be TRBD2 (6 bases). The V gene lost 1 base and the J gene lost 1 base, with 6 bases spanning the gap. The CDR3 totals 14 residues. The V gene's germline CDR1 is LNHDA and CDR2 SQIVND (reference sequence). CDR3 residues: CASSIGGGTDTQYF. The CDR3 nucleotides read TGTGCCAGTAGTATAGGGGGGGGCACAGATACGCAGTATTTT.

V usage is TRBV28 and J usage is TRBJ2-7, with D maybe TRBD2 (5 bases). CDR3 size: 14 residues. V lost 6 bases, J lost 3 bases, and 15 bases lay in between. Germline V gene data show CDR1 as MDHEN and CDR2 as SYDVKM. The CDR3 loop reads CASRNRGSIYEQYF. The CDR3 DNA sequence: TGTGCCAGCAGGAACCGGGGTAGCATCTACGAGCAGTACTTC.

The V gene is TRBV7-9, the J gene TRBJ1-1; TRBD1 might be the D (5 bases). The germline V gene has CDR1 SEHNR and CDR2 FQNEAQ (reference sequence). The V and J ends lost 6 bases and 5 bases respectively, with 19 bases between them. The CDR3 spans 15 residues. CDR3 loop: CASSRMGTGVTEAFF. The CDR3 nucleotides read TGTGCCAGCAGTCGAATGGGCACAGGAGTAACTGAAGCTTTCTTT.

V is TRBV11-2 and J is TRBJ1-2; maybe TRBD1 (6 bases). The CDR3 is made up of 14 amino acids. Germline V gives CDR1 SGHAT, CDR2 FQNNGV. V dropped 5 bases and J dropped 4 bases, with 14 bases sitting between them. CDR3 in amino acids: CASSTDSLGYGYTF. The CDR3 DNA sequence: TGTGCCAGCAGCACGGACAGTTTAGGCTATGGCTACACCTTC. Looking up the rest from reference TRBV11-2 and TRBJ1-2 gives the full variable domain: EAGVAQSPRYKIIEKRQSVAFWCNPISGHATLYWYQQILGQGPKLLIQFQNNGVVDDSQLPKDRFSAERLKGVDSTLKIQPAKLEDSAVYLCASSTDSLGYGYTFGSGTRLTVV.

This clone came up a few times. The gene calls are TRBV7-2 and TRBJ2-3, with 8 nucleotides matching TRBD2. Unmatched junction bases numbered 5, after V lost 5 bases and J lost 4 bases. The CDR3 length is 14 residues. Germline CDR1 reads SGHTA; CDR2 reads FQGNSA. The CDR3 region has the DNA TGTGCCAGCAGCCCCGGGACTAGTTCAGATACGCAGTATTTT. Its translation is CASSPGTSSDTQYF.

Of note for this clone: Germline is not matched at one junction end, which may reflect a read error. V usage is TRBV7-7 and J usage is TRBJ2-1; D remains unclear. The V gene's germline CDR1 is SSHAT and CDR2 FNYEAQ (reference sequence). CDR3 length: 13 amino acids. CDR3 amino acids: CASSSAHRDEQFF. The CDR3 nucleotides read TGTGCTAGCAGCTCAGCCCACCGGGATGAGCAGTTCTTC.

The CDR3 region is CASSPQGGTDTQYF. The CDR3 DNA sequence: TGTGCCAGCAGCCCGCAGGGGGGCACAGATACGCAGTATTTT. The chain uses TRBV5-4 and TRBJ2-3, with 7 nucleotides matching TRBD1. This CDR3 contains 14 residues. V trimming: 4 bases; J trimming: 1 base; junction bases outside the gene matches: 3. CDR1 and CDR2 (germline): SGHNT, YYREEE (reference sequence). The full variable domain, in which reference TRBV5-4 and TRBJ2-3 provide the parts outside the CDR3, is ETGVTQSPTHLIKTRGQQVTLRCSSQSGHNTVSWYQQALGQGPQFIFQYYREEENGRGNFPPRFSGLQFPNYSSELNVNALELDDSALYLCASSPQGGTDTQYFGPGTRLTVL.